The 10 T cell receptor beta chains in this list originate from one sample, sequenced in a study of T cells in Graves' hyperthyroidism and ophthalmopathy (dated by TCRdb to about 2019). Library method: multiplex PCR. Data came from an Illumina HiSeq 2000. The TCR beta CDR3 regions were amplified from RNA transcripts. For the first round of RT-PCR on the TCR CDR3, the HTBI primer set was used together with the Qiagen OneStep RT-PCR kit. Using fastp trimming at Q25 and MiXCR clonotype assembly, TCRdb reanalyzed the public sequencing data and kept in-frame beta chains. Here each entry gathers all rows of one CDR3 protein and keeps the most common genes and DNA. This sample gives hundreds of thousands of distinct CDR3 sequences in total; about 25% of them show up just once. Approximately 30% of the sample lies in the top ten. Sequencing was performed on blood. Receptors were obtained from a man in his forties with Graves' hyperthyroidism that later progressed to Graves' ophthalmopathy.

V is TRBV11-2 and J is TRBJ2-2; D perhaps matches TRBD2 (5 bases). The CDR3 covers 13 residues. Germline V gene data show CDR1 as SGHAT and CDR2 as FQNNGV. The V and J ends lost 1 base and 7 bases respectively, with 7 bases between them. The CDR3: CASSLARGGELFF. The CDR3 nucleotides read TGTGCCAGCAGCTTAGCTCGGGGCGGGGAGCTGTTTTTT.

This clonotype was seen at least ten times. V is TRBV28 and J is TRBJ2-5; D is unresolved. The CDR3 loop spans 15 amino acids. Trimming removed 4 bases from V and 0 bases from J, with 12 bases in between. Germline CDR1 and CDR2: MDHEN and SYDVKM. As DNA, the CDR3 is TGTGCCAGCAGTTCCATCCAGTGGAACCAAGAGACCCAGTACTTC. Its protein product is CASSSIQWNQETQYF.

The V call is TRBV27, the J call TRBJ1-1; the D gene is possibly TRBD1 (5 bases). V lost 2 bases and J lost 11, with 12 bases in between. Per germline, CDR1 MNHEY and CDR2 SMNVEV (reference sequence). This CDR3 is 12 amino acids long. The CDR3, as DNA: TGTGCCAGCAGTTTAATCTCCGGGGACGCTTTCTTT. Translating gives CASSLISGDAFF.

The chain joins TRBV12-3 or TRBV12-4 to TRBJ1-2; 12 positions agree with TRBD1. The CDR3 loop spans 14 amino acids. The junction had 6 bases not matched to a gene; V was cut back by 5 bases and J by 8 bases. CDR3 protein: CASSHRDRGRGYTF. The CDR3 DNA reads TGTGCCAGCAGTCACCGGGACAGGGGGCGAGGCTACACCTTC.

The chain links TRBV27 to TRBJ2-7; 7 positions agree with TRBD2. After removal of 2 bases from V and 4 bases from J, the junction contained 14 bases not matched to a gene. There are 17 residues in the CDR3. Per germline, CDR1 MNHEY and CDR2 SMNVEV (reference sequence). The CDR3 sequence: CASSLRSKSLATYEQYF. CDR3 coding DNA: TGTGCCAGCAGTTTAAGGTCTAAGTCACTAGCGACGTACGAGCAGTACTTC.

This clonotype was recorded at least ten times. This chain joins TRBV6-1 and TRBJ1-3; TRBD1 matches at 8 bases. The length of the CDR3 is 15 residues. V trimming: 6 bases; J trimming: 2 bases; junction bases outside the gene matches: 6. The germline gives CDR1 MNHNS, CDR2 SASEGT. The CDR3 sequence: CASRDEQGAGNTIYF. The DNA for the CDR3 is TGTGCCAGCAGGGACGAACAGGGGGCTGGAAACACCATATATTTT.

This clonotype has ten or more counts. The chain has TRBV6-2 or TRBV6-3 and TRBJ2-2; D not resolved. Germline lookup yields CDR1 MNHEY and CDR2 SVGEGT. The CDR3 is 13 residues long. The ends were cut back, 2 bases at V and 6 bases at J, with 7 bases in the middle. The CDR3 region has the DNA TGTGCCAGCAGTTACGGTCTAGCCGGGGAGCTGTTTTTT. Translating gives CASSYGLAGELFF.

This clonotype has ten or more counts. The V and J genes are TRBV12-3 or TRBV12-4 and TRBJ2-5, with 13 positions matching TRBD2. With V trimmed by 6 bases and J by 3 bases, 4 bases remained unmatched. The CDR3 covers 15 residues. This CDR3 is CASRPGTSGEETQYF. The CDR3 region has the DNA TGTGCCAGCAGGCCAGGGACTAGCGGGGAAGAGACCCAGTACTTC.

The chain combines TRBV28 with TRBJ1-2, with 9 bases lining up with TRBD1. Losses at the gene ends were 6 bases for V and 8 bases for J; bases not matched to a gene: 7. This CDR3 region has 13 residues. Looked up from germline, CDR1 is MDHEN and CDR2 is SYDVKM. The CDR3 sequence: CASSPQGAGGYTF. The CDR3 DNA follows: TGTGCCAGCAGCCCACAGGGGGCTGGAGGCTACACCTTC.

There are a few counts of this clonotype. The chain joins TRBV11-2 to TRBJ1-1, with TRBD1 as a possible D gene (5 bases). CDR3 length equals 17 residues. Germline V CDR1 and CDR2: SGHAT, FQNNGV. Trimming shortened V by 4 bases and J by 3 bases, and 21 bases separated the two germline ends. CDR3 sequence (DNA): TGTGCCAGCAGCTCAGTGGGGTTGACAGACTTTCACACTGAAGCTTTCTTT. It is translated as CASSSVGLTDFHTEAFF.